In its sample, the clone carrying this TCR beta chain was seen a few times. The antigen remains unidentified. This record comes from a study of identical twins. Points from the study as a whole: Models came in too low on out-of-frame TCR alpha sharing in monozygotic twins. Whereas memory repertoires showed no such difference, abundant cord blood beta clonotypes carried fewer insertions.

The V and J ends lost 5 bases and 5 bases respectively, with 17 bases between them. Germline CDR1 is KGHDR and CDR2 is SFDVKD. The CDR3 runs 16 residues. A universal primer site arose from template switching, and cDNA bore unique molecular identifiers. TCRdb recomputed calls from the 5' RACE reads with MiXCR, one row per CDR3 protein. The sample carries 200,000 or so distinct CDR3 sequences, 7.5% recorded once. The same data also contributed to another study, on yellow fever vaccine responses in identical twins.

Sample: memory (CD45RO+) T cells sorted from blood. The clonotype comes from a young woman in good health. The genes are TRBV24-1 and TRBJ2-2; TRBD2 might be the D (6 bases). The CDR3 DNA is TGTGCCACCAGTGTTAGGGAGGCGCGCGGGACCGGGGAGCTGTTTTTT. This translates into CATSVREARGTGELFF.